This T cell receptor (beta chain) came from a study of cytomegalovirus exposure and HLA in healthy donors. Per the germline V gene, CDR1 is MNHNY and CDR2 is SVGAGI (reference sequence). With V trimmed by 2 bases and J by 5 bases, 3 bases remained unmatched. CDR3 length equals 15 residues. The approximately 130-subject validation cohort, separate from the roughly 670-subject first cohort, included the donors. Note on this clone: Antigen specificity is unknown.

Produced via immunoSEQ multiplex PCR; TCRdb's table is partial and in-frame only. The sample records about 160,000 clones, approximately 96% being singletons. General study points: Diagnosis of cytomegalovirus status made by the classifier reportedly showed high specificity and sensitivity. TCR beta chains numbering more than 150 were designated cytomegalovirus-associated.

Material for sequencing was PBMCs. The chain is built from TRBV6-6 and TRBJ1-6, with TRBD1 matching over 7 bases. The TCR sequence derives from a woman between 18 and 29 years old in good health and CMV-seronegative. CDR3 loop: CASSYQGGDNSPLHF. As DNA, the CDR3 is TGTGCCAGCAGTTACCAAGGGGGCGATAATTCACCCCTCCACTTT.